Listed below are T cell receptor beta chains from one sample, sequenced in a study of identifying expanded T cells in peripheral blood. The protocol was immunoSEQ multiplex PCR, while the TCRdb copy is restricted to in-frame clones and leaves out a portion. The sample carries 100,000 to 150,000 clones, 70% to 90% recorded once. The specimen was blood. These receptors all come from a person between 18 and 69 years old in good health. CDR3s include the opening cysteine and the closing phenylalanine or tryptophan. D genes are given only for firm matches. Where a row states a size, it is once, few, many or the class of an expanded clone; other rows omit it.

j_call | d_call | cdr3_length | v_call | clone_size | cdr3_nt | cdr3_aa
TRBJ1-1 | - | 13 | TRBV11-2 | - | TGTGCCAGCAGCTTAGGGTCGGGCACTGAAGCTTTCTTT | CASSLGSGTEAFF
TRBJ1-5 | - | 15 | TRBV19 | - | TGTGCCAGTAGCACGGGACCAATTAGCAATCAGCCCCAGCATTTT | CASSTGPISNQPQHF
TRBJ1-3 | - | 16 | TRBV28 | - | TGTGCCAGCAGTCCCCCCCGGGAGAGCTCTGGAAACACCATATATTTT | CASSPPRESSGNTIYF
TRBJ2-2 | TRBD1 | 14 | TRBV10-1 | once | TGCGCCAGCACCCCAGGGGGGAACACCGGGGAGCTGTTTTTT | CASTPGGNTGELFF
TRBJ1-1 | - | 14 | TRBV18 | - | TGTGCCAGCTCACCAGGTAGGGGCCAAACTGAAGCTTTCTTT | CASSPGRGQTEAFF
TRBJ1-1 | - | 13 | TRBV2 | - | TGTGCCAGCAAAATAAGGGAAGACACTGAAGCTTTCTTT | CASKIREDTEAFF
TRBJ2-7 | - | 13 | TRBV29-1 | few | TGCAGCGTGTCCGGGGACGCAAGCTACGAGCAGTACTTC | CSVSGDASYEQYF
TRBJ1-1 | - | 11 | TRBV7-2 | - | TGTGCCAGTCTTATGAACACTGAAGCTTTCTTT | CASLMNTEAFF
TRBJ1-2 | - | 16 | TRBV7-8 | - | TGTGCCAGCAGCCGAATCGATCCCGTCGATCTCTATGGCTACACCTTC | CASSRIDPVDLYGYTF
TRBJ2-3 | TRBD2 | 16 | TRBV4-1 | - | TGCGCCAGCAGCCTCATCGCGACTAGCGGCACAGATACGCAGTATTTT | CASSLIATSGTDTQYF
TRBJ1-4 | - | 14 | TRBV29-1 | - | TGCAGCGTTTGGGGGGGGGATAACGGTGAAAAACTGTTTTTT | CSVWGGDNGEKLFF
TRBJ2-5 | TRBD1 | 15 | TRBV5-4 | - | TGTGCCAGCAGCCCCCGGGGACAGGCTCAAGAGACCCAGTACTTC | CASSPRGQAQETQYF
TRBJ2-5 | - | 17 | TRBV19 | - | TGTGCCAGTAGTATTCCCCCGGGCAGGGCGGGGAGAGAGACCCAGTACTTC | CASSIPPGRAGRETQYF
TRBJ2-1 | - | 15 | TRBV6-5 | - | TGTGCCAGCAGTAAAGAGCCTAGCCAACCGGATGAGCAGTTCTTC | CASSKEPSQPDEQFF
TRBJ2-7 | - | 13 | TRBV5-6 | - | TGTGCCAGCAGCTTAAAGGGTGGGTACGAGCAGTACTTC | CASSLKGGYEQYF
TRBJ1-1 | - | 14 | TRBV7-3 | - | TGTGCCAGCAGCTTAGGGGGCTCGAACACTGAAGCTTTCTTT | CASSLGGSNTEAFF
TRBJ2-1 | - | 15 | TRBV5-1 | - | TGCGCCAGCAGCAGGGACGGAGACCCCTACAATGAGCAGTTCTTC | CASSRDGDPYNEQFF
TRBJ2-7 | TRBD1 | 14 | TRBV2 | - | TGTGCCAGTAGTGGCGGACAGGGGCACTACGAGCAGTACTTC | CASSGGQGHYEQYF
TRBJ2-3 | - | 12 | TRBV15 | - | TGTGCCACCAGTCAAGGGAGAAGTACGCAGTATTTT | CATSQGRSTQYF
TRBJ1-2 | TRBD1 | 12 | TRBV2 | - | TGTGCCAGCCTAGGACAGGCCTATGGCTACACCTTC | CASLGQAYGYTF
TRBJ1-5 | - | 15 | TRBV4-2 | - | TGTGCCAGCAGCCACATCGACGGTCGCAATCAGCCCCAGCATTTT | CASSHIDGRNQPQHF
TRBJ2-5 | TRBD1 | 15 | TRBV19 | once | TGTGCCAGTAGTCTAAAGCAGGGGGCGGAGGAGACCCAGTACTTC | CASSLKQGAEETQYF
TRBJ2-3 | - | 12 | TRBV4-3 | - | TGCGCCAGCAGCCAAGGATCACGTACGCAGTATTTT | CASSQGSRTQYF
TRBJ1-1 | - | 13 | TRBV28 | - | TGTGCCAGCAGTTTAGTTGGGGGAACTGAAGCTTTCTTT | CASSLVGGTEAFF
TRBJ2-7 | - | 13 | TRBV29-1 | - | TGCAGCGCTGGGGAACAGGTTAGGGGCGAGCAGTACTTC | CSAGEQVRGEQYF